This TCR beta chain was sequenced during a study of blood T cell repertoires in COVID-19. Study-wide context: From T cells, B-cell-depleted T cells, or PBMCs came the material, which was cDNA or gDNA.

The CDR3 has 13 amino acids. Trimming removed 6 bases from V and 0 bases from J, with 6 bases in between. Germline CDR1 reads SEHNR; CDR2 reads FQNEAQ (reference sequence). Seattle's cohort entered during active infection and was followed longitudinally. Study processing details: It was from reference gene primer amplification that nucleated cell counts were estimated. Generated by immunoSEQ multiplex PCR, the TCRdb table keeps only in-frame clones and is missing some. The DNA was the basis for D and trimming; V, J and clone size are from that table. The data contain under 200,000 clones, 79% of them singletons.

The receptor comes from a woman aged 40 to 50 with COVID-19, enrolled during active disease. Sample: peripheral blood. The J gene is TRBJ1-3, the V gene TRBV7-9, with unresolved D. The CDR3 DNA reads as TGTGCCAGCAGGGGAGACTCTGGAAACACCATATATTTT. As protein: CASRGDSGNTIYF.